This T cell receptor beta chain was recovered during a study of human T cells and chemical hapten exposure. Study-wide context: Variation in per-sample TCR yields came mainly from small pooled library volume differences. Study-wide findings and caveats: With regard to DPC sensitization, TCRs above 1 in 1000 frequency did not change.

Unfractionated whole blood was the source of the extracted total RNA. V lost 0 bases to trimming and J lost 9 bases; unmatched junction nucleotides: 9. Germline assignment: CDR1 SGHTA and CDR2 FQGNSA. The length of the CDR3 is 16 residues. This clonotype was detected only a few times. Its antigen is not identified. MiXCR was run by TCRdb on the 5' RACE reads, yielding one entry per CDR3 protein. The table lists 95,000 to 120,000 distinct CDR3 sequences, 19% of them singletons, with about 3% in the top ten. This receptor was identified in a human donor in good health. The V gene is TRBV7-2, the J gene TRBJ2-1, with TRBD2 matching over 9 bases. The CDR3 region is CASSLAASGTVAEQFF. The DNA of the CDR3 is TGTGCCAGCAGCTTAGCGGCTAGCGGGACGGTTGCTGAGCAGTTCTTC.